This T cell receptor (beta chain) comes out of a study of blood T cell repertoires in COVID-19. Cohort 3 donors counted as recovered after two negative PCRs, clearance, or resolved symptoms. TCRdb's copy holds only in-frame clones and misses some; the assay was immunoSEQ multiplex PCR. There are about 190,000 clones in the sample; about 88% occur only once, and roughly 3.2% lies in the top ten. This clone is a singleton in its sample. The receptor's source is a woman between 25 and 40 years old who had recovered from COVID-19. The sequenced sample consisted of PBMCs or T cells enriched from blood (not recorded which).

DNA of the CDR3: TGTGCCAGCAGCCATTACAGGGACATTTCCAGCACAGATACGCAGTATTTT. It encodes CASSHYRDISSTDTQYF. The rearrangement links TRBV3-1 (or the pseudogene TRBV3-2) to TRBJ2-3, with a possible D match to TRBD1 (6 bases). V was clipped by 3 bases and J by 0 bases, with 16 bases between them. Germline V CDR1 and CDR2: LGHDT, YNNKEL (reference sequence). The CDR3 consists of 17 residues.